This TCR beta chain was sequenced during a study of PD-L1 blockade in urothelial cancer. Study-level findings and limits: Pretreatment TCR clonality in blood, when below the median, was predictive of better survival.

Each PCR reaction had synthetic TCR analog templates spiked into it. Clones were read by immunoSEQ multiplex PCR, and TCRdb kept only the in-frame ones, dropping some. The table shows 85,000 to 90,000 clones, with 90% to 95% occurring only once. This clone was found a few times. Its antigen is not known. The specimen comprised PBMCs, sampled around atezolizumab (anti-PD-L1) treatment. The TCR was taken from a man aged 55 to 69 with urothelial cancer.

The CDR3 DNA reads as TGTGCCAGCTCACCACCCAGATCTGGAAACACCATATATTTT. It specifies CASSPPRSGNTIYF. The gene calls are TRBV18 and TRBJ1-3; D gene unclear. Germline V gives CDR1 KGHSH, CDR2 LQKENI. The length of the CDR3 is 14 residues. The V end was cut by 0 bases, the J end by 1 base, with 4 bases between.